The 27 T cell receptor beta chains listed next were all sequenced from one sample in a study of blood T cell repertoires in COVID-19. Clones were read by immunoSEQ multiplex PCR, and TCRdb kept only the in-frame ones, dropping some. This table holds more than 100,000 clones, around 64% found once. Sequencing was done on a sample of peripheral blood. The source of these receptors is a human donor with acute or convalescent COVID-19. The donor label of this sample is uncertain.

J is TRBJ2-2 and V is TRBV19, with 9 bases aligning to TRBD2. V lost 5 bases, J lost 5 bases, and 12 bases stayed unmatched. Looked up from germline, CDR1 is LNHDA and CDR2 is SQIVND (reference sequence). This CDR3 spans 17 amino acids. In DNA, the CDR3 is TGTGCCAGTAGTCCTTGGAGCGGGACTAGCTTAACCGGGGAGCTGTTTTTT. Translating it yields CASSPWSGTSLTGELFF.

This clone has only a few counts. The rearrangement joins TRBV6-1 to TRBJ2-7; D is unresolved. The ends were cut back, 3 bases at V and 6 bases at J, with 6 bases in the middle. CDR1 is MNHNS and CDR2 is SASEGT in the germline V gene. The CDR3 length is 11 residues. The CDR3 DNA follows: TGTGCCAGCAGTGAGTCGGTCGAGCAGTACGTC. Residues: CASSESVEQYV.

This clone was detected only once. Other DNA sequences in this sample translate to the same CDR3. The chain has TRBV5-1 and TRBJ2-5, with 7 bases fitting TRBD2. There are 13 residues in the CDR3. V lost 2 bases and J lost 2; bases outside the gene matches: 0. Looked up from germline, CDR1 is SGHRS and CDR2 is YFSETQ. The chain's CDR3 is CASSFGGQETQYF. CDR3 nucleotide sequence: TGCGCCAGCAGCTTCGGGGGGCAAGAGACCCAGTACTTC.

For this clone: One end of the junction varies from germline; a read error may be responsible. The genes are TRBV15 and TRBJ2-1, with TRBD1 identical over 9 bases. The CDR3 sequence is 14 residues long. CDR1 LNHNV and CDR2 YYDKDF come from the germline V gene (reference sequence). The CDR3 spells CAISRLQGAGEQFF. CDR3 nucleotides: TGTGCCATCAGCAGGCTACAGGGGGCCGGTGAGCAGTTCTTC.

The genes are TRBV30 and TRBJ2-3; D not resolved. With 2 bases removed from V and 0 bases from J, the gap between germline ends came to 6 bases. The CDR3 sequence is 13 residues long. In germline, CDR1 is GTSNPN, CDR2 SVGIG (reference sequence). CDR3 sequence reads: CAWSTESTDTQYF. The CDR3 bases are TGTGCCTGGAGTACAGAAAGCACAGATACGCAGTATTTT.

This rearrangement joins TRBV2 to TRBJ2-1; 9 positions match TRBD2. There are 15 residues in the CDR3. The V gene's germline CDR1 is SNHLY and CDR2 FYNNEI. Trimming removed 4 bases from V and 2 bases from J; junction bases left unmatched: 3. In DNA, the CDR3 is TGTGCCAGCAGTGGGGGACTAGCAGCCTACAATGAGCAGTTCTTC. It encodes CASSGGLAAYNEQFF.

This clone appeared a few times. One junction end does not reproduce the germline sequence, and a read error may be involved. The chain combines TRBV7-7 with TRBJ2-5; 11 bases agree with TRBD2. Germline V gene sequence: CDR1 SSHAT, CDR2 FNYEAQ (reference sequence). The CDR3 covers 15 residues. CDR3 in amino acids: CASSFSGGAEETQYF. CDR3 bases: TGTGCTAGCAGCTTTAGCGGGGGGGCCGAAGAGACCCAGTACTTC.

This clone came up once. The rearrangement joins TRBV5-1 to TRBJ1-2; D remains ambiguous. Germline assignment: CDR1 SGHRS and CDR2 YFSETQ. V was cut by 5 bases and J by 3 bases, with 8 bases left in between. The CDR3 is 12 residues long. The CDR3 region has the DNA TGCGCCAGCAGTTTTTCGGACTATGGCTACACCTTC. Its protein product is CASSFSDYGYTF.

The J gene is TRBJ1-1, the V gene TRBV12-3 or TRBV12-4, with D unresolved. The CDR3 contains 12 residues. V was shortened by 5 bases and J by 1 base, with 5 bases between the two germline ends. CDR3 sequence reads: CASSPRNTEAFF. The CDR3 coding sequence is TGTGCCAGCAGTCCCAGGAACACTGAAGCTTTCTTT.

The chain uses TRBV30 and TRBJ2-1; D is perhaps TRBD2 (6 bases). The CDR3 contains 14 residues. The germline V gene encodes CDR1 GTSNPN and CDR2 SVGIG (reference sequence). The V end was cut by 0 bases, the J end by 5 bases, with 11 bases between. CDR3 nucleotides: TGTGCCTGGAGTGTCCTGGGCGGGAACAATGAGCAGTTCTTC. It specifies CAWSVLGGNNEQFF. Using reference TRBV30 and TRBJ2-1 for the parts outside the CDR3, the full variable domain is SQTIHQWPATLVQPVGSPLSLECTVEGTSNPNLYWYRQAAGRGLQLLFYSVGIGQISSEVPQNLSASRPQDRQFILSSKKLLLSDSGFYLCAWSVLGGNNEQFFGPGTRLTVL.

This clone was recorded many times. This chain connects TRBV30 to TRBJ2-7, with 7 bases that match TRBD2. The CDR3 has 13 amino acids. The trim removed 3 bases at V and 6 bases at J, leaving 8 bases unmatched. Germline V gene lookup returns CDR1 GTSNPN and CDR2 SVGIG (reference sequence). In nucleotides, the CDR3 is TGTGCCTGGAGACGTCCGGGAGGCTCCGAGCAGTACTTC. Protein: CAWRRPGGSEQYF.

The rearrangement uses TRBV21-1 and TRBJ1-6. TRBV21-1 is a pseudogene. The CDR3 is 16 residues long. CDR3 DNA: TGTGCCAGCAGCAAAGATGAGGGCGACGTTTATTCACCCCTCCACTTT. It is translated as CASSKDEGDVYSPLHF.

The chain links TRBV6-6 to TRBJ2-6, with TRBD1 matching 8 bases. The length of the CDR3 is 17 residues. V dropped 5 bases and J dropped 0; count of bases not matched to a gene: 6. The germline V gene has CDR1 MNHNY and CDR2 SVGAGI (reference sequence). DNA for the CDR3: TGTGCCAGCAGTCCAGGGACAGGAATCTCTGGGGCCAACGTCCTGACTTTC. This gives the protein CASSPGTGISGANVLTF.

The CDR3 here is CASSPISSGGQETQYF. CDR3 bases: TGTGCCAGCTCACCAATTTCAAGCGGGGGCCAAGAGACCCAGTACTTC. The chain combines TRBV18 with TRBJ2-5; TRBD2 matches 8 bases. The CDR3 has 16 residues. Germline CDR1 KGHSH, CDR2 LQKENI. With V trimmed by 2 bases and J by 1 base, 6 bases remained unmatched.

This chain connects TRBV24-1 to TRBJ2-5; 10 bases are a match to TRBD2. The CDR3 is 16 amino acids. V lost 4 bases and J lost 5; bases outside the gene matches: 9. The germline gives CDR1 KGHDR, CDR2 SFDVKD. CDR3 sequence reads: CATSDTKRGGWETQYF. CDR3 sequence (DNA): TGTGCCACCAGTGACACGAAGCGGGGGGGCTGGGAGACCCAGTACTTC.

The CDR3 reads CATSEAPGQGEAGIKQETQYF. DNA for the CDR3: TGTGCCACCAGTGAGGCACCGGGACAGGGCGAAGCGGGGATAAAACAAGAGACCCAGTACTTC. V is TRBV24-1 and J is TRBJ2-5; 9 positions match TRBD1. J was trimmed by 2 bases and V by 4 bases; bases with no gene match: 22. The CDR3 is 21 amino acids. Germline V gives CDR1 KGHDR, CDR2 SFDVKD.

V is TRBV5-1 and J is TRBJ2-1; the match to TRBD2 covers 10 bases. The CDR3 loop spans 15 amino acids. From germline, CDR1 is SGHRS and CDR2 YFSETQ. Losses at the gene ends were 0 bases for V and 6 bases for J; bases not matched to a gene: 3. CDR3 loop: CASSLAGTSANEQFF. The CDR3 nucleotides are TGCGCCAGCAGCTTGGCCGGGACTAGCGCCAATGAGCAGTTCTTC.

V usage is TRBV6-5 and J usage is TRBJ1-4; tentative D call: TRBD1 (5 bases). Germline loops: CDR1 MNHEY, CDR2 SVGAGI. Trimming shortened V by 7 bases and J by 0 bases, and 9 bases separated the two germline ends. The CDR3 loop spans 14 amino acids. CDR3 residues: CASKQTATNEKLFF. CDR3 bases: TGTGCCAGCAAACAGACAGCAACTAATGAAAAACTGTTTTTT.

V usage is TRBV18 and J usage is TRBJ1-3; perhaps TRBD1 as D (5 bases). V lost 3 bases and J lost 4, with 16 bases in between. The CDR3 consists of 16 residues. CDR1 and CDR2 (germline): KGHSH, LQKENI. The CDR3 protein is CASSPMSVGGGNTIYF. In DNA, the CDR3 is TGTGCCAGCTCACCTATGTCAGTCGGGGGAGGAAACACCATATATTTT.

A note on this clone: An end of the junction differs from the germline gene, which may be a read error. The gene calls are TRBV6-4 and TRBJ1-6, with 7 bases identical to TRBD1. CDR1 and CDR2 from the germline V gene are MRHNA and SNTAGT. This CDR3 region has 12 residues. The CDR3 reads CASSGPQGKSPF. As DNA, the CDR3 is TGTGCCAGCAGTGGCCCACAGGGGAAGTCTCCCTTT.

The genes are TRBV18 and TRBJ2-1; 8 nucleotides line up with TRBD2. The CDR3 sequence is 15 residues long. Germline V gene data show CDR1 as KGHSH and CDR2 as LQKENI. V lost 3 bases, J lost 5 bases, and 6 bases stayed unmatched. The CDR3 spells CASSPLVAGNNEQFF. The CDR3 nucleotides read TGTGCCAGCTCACCCCTGGTAGCGGGGAACAATGAGCAGTTCTTC.

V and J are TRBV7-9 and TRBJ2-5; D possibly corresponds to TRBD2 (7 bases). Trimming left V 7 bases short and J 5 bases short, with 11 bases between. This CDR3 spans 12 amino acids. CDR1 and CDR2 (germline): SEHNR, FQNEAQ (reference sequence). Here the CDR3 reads CASTQGGETQYF. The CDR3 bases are TGTGCCAGCACACAGGGAGGGGAGACCCAGTACTTC.

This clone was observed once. CDR3 in DNA: TGCGCCAGCAGCTTGACGGGGGCCTACAATGAGCAGTTCTTC. Its protein product is CASSLTGAYNEQFF. This chain uses TRBV5-1 with TRBJ2-1, with D maybe TRBD2 (6 bases). V was shortened by 1 base and J by 2 bases, with 7 bases between the two germline ends. The CDR3 runs to 14 residues. Germline values: CDR1 SGHRS, CDR2 YFSETQ.

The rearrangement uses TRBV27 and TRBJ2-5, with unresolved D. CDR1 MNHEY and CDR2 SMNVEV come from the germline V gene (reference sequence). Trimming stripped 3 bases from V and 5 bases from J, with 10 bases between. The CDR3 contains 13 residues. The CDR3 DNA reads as TGTGCCAGCAGTTTCTATCACTGGGAGACCCAGTACTTC. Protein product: CASSFYHWETQYF.

CDR3 residues: CASRLEGGSTDTQYF. The CDR3 nucleotides read TGTGCCAGCAGGCTAGAGGGGGGGAGCACAGATACGCAGTATTTT. The chain employs TRBV28 and TRBJ2-3, with D possibly matching TRBD2 (7 bases). The germline V gene has CDR1 MDHEN and CDR2 SYDVKM. The CDR3 contains 15 residues. V lost 6 bases to trimming and J lost 0 bases, with 13 bases between them.

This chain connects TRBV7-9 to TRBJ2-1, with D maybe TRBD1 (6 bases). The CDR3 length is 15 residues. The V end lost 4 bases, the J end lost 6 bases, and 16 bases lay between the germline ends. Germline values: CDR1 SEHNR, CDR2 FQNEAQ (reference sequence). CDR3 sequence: CASSSGTSAGNEQFF. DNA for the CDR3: TGTGCCAGCAGCTCCGGGACAAGCGCTGGCAATGAGCAGTTCTTC. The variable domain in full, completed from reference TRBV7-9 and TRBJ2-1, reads DTGVSQNPRHKITKRGQNVTFRCDPISEHNRLYWYRQTLGQGPEFLTYFQNEAQLEKSRLLSDRFSAERPKGSFSTLEIQRTEQGDSAMYLCASSSGTSAGNEQFFGPGTRLTVL.

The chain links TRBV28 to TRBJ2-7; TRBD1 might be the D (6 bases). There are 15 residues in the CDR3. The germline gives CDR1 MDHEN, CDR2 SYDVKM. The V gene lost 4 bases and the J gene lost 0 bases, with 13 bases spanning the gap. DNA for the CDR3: TGTGCCAGCAGTTGGACAGTTGTTGGCTCCTACGAGCAGTACTTC. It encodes CASSWTVVGSYEQYF.